A single sample gave rise to the 25 T cell receptor beta chains below, sequenced in a study of lymphopenia after photon versus proton radiotherapy (dated by TCRdb to 2018 to 2020). The receptor library was made with the immunoSEQ multiplex PCR assay. Sourced from immuneACCESS, this table was stored by TCRdb with only in-frame sequences that have V and J called. A share of the clones is absent; for the studies checked, an unresolved V gene accounts for under half, and the remainder has no known explanation. For this sample there are tens of thousands of clones; about 92% appear just once. Of the sample, roughly 17% is held by the ten largest clones. The sample was peripheral blood, taken from a patient treated with photon-based radiotherapy. Receptor source: a woman between 40 and 50 years old with cholangiocarcinoma.

The V gene is TRBV7-9, the J gene TRBJ1-2; D is unclear. Germline CDR1 SEHNR, CDR2 FQNEAQ (reference sequence). V lost 1 base and J lost 1, with 4 bases in between. The CDR3 runs to 13 residues. The CDR3 region is CASSLESNYGYTF. For the CDR3, the DNA is TGTGCCAGCAGCTTAGAGAGTAACTATGGCTACACCTTC.

The chain links TRBV6-1 to TRBJ2-7, with D perhaps TRBD2 (7 bases). The CDR3 totals 15 residues. Germline lookup yields CDR1 MNHNS and CDR2 SASEGT. V lost 4 bases, J lost 4 bases, and 17 bases lay in between. CDR3 sequence reads: CASSVGGWEGYEQYF. In DNA, the CDR3 is TGTGCCAGCAGTGTTGGGGGCTGGGAGGGATACGAGCAGTACTTC.

The chain couples TRBV30 to TRBJ1-5, with 9 nucleotides matching TRBD1. The V segment lost 4 bases and the J segment 4 bases; nucleotides outside the gene matches: 2. This CDR3 comprises 13 residues. CDR1 is GTSNPN and CDR2 is SVGIG in the germline V gene (reference sequence). The CDR3 coding sequence is TGTGCCTGGAACAGGGGGCGGAATCAGCCCCAGCATTTT. Translated, it gives CAWNRGRNQPQHF.

The chain has TRBV4-1 and TRBJ2-1; the D is unclear. V was pared by 0 bases and J by 3 bases, with 9 bases between. The CDR3 covers 15 residues. CDR1 and CDR2 (germline): MGHRA, YSYEKL. The CDR3 reads CASSQDVGSYNEQFF. The CDR3 DNA follows: TGCGCCAGCAGCCAAGATGTTGGCAGCTACAATGAGCAGTTCTTC.

This clone was recorded once. The rearrangement uses TRBV28 and TRBJ1-1; a weak D match, TRBD1 (5 bases). This CDR3 contains 14 residues. Germline-derived CDR1 and CDR2 are MDHEN and SYDVKM. The CDR3 sequence: CAVLKGHQSTEAFF. The DNA for the CDR3 is TGTGCGGTGTTAAAGGGGCACCAGAGCACTGAAGCTTTCTTT.

CDR3 residues: CASSPRGGGRNEQFF. Written as DNA, the CDR3 is TGTGCCAGCAGTCCCCGTGGCGGAGGGCGGAATGAGCAGTTCTTC. The chain carries TRBV28 and TRBJ2-1; TRBD2 is a possible D gene (6 bases). Germline CDR1 and CDR2: MDHEN and SYDVKM. V dropped 5 bases and J dropped 7 bases, with 18 bases sitting between them. The CDR3 length is 15 residues.

V gene TRBV11-2 combines with J gene TRBJ1-1; TRBD1 aligns across 7 bases. The CDR3 has 15 residues. The V and J ends lost 3 bases and 3 bases, in that order; junction bases with no gene match: 7. Germline lookup yields CDR1 SGHAT and CDR2 FQNNGV. CDR3: CASSLTGSVDTEAFF. Here the CDR3 DNA reads TGTGCCAGCAGCTTGACAGGGAGTGTGGACACTGAAGCTTTCTTT.

V gene TRBV5-6 combines with J gene TRBJ1-1; perhaps TRBD1 as D (6 bases). V dropped 0 bases and J dropped 0 bases, with 9 bases sitting between them. Germline values: CDR1 SGHDT, CDR2 YYEEEE. The CDR3 has 15 residues. The CDR3 bases are TGTGCCAGCAGCTTGGGGGCAGGGGTGAACACTGAAGCTTTCTTT. This translates into CASSLGAGVNTEAFF. Based on the CDR3 plus reference TRBV5-6 and TRBJ1-1, the full variable domain is DAGVTQSPTHLIKTRGQQVTLRCSPKSGHDTVSWYQQALGQGPQFIFQYYEEEERQRGNFPDRFSGHQFPNYSSELNVNALLLGDSALYLCASSLGAGVNTEAFFGQGTRLTVV.

This chain connects TRBV6-5 to TRBJ2-1; 12 bases are a match to TRBD2. This CDR3 has 16 residues. The V gene's germline CDR1 is MNHEY and CDR2 SVGAGI. Trimming at V came to 2 bases and at J to 4 bases, leaving 3 bases not matched to a gene. The DNA of the CDR3 is TGTGCCAGCAGTTACACAGGACTAGCGGGGTACAATGAGCAGTTCTTC. Translation: CASSYTGLAGYNEQFF.

The gene calls are TRBV13 and TRBJ2-7, with 11 positions matching TRBD1. The CDR3 totals 14 residues. The ends lost 1 base at V and 5 bases at J; junction bases unmatched: 1. Per germline, CDR1 PRHDT and CDR2 FYEKMQ (reference sequence). CDR3 sequence: CASSLEGQGDEQYF. In DNA form, the CDR3 reads TGTGCCAGCAGCTTAGAGGGACAGGGGGACGAGCAGTACTTC.

This clone was counted once. This sequence joins TRBV14 and TRBJ2-7; D perhaps matches TRBD2 (6 bases). There are 15 residues in the CDR3. With 1 base removed from V and 2 bases from J, the gap between germline ends came to 12 bases. Germline values: CDR1 SGHDN, CDR2 FVKESK. The CDR3 nucleotides are TGTGCCAGCAGCCAAGGCCGGGGGATAACCTACGAGCAGTACTTC. Its protein is CASSQGRGITYEQYF.

The chain is built from TRBV30 and TRBJ1-2; D gene uncertain. The V gene lost 0 bases and the J gene lost 9 bases, with 23 bases spanning the gap. The germline V gene has CDR1 GTSNPN and CDR2 SVGIG (reference sequence). CDR3 length: 16 residues. DNA for the CDR3: TGTGCCTGGAGTGTAGTAGGATGGCAGGCCGCGAACAGCTACACCTTC. This gives the protein CAWSVVGWQAANSYTF.

The chain couples TRBV9 to TRBJ2-1; 11 nucleotides line up with TRBD2. In germline, CDR1 is SGDLS, CDR2 YYNGEE. J lost 8 bases, V lost 2 bases, and 9 bases had no gene match. The CDR3 has 16 amino acids. The CDR3 sequence is CASSVSPGLAVHEQFF. The CDR3 DNA sequence: TGTGCCAGCAGCGTTTCCCCGGGACTAGCGGTACATGAGCAGTTCTTC.

This clone came up once. This chain links TRBV2 with TRBJ2-5; a possible D gene is TRBD2 (6 bases). The CDR3 runs 16 residues. Germline CDR1 is SNHLY and CDR2 is FYNNEI. The V end lost 6 bases, the J end lost 0 bases, and 17 bases lay between the germline ends. The CDR3: CASSEPGRGYQETQYF. The CDR3 coding sequence is TGTGCCAGCAGCGAACCCGGGCGGGGCTACCAAGAGACCCAGTACTTC.

V gene TRBV2 combines with J gene TRBJ2-3; maybe TRBD2 (5 bases). Germline CDR1 and CDR2: SNHLY and FYNNEI. Trimming shortened V by 9 bases and J by 6 bases, and 16 bases separated the two germline ends. The CDR3 has 13 residues. CDR3 loop: CASRDPGGDTQYF. The CDR3, as DNA: TGTGCCAGTCGGGATCCCGGCGGGGATACGCAGTATTTT.

J is TRBJ1-4 and V is TRBV9, with D possibly TRBD1 on 6 matching bases. Per germline, CDR1 SGDLS and CDR2 YYNGEE. This CDR3 region has 16 residues. V shed 4 bases and J shed 5 bases, with 18 bases lying between them. Here the CDR3 reads CASSPDPQGRNEKLFF. CDR3 coding DNA: TGTGCCAGCAGCCCCGATCCACAGGGTAGGAATGAAAAACTGTTTTTT.

The gene calls are TRBV19 and TRBJ2-7, with no clear D. CDR1 and CDR2 (germline): LNHDA, SQIVND (reference sequence). The V and J ends lost 2 bases and 0 bases respectively, with 8 bases between them. This CDR3 contains 14 residues. The CDR3 loop is CASSITGSSYEQYF. The CDR3 region has the DNA TGTGCCAGTAGTATAACGGGTTCCTCCTACGAGCAGTACTTC. Supplemented by reference TRBV19 and TRBJ2-7, the full variable domain reads DGGITQSPKYLFRKEGQNVTLSCEQNLNHDAMYWYRQDPGQGLRLIYYSQIVNDFQKGDIAEGYSVSREKKESFPLTVTSAQKNPTAFYLCASSITGSSYEQYFGPGTRLTVT.

V gene TRBV29-1 combines with J gene TRBJ1-2; 11 bases are shared with TRBD1. The CDR3 extends over 15 amino acids. J lost 5 bases, V lost 6 bases, and 11 bases had no gene match. Per germline, CDR1 SQVTM and CDR2 ANQGSEA. The CDR3 bases are TGCAGCGTCCCGGGACAGGGGGTTTATCGGTATGGCTACACCTTC. Its translation is CSVPGQGVYRYGYTF.

This clone was found once. The rearrangement links TRBV7-6 to TRBJ2-7, with D tentatively TRBD1 (5 bases). Germline V gene lookup returns CDR1 SGHVS and CDR2 FNYEAQ. V shed 1 base and J shed 0 bases, with 16 bases lying between them. The CDR3 sequence is 17 residues long. CDR3 loop: CASSLGVGQGNSYEQYF. DNA for the CDR3: TGTGCCAGCAGCTTAGGTGTCGGACAAGGAAACTCCTACGAGCAGTACTTC.

The gene calls are TRBV6-4 and TRBJ2-3; TRBD2 matches at 9 bases. Trimming cost V 5 bases and J 7 bases; bases outside gene matches: 10. The CDR3 is made up of 15 amino acids. Germline CDR1 and CDR2: MRHNA and SNTAGT. As DNA, the CDR3 is TGTGCCAGCAGTACGGCGGCGGGGGGGCCAAATACGCAGTATTTT. It encodes CASSTAAGGPNTQYF.

The rearrangement joins TRBV11-2 to TRBJ2-1; 11 bases are shared with TRBD2. The V gene end was trimmed by 0 bases and the J gene end by 4 bases; junction bases not matched to a gene: 5. The CDR3 has 17 residues. Germline lookup yields CDR1 SGHAT and CDR2 FQNNGV. The CDR3 sequence is CASSLDGLAGGYNEQFF. CDR3 sequence (DNA): TGTGCCAGCAGCTTAGATGGGCTAGCGGGAGGTTACAATGAGCAGTTCTTC.

The chain couples TRBV30 to TRBJ2-5, with D possibly matching TRBD2 (6 bases). V was cut by 2 bases and J by 5 bases, with 18 bases left in between. The CDR3 extends over 15 amino acids. CDR1 and CDR2 (germline): GTSNPN, SVGIG (reference sequence). The CDR3 DNA is TGTGCCTGGAGTCTCACTGGAGGGCTCCGGGAGACCCAGTACTTC. Translation gives CAWSLTGGLRETQYF. The full variable domain, in which reference TRBV30 and TRBJ2-5 provide the parts outside the CDR3, is SQTIHQWPATLVQPVGSPLSLECTVEGTSNPNLYWYRQAAGRGLQLLFYSVGIGQISSEVPQNLSASRPQDRQFILSSKKLLLSDSGFYLCAWSLTGGLRETQYFGPGTRLLVL.

This clone was seen just once. The chain combines TRBV9 with TRBJ2-7; D might be TRBD2 (7 bases). Deletions cut 4 bases from V and 6 bases from J, with 23 bases between. The CDR3 runs 16 residues. Germline V CDR1 and CDR2: SGDLS, YYNGEE. CDR3 loop: CASSHRKGGPTTEQYF. The CDR3 nucleotides are TGTGCCAGCAGCCATCGAAAGGGGGGGCCAACCACCGAGCAGTACTTC.

This chain connects TRBV9 to TRBJ2-1, with D maybe TRBD1 (5 bases). CDR1 is SGDLS and CDR2 is YYNGEE in the germline V gene. CDR3 length: 15 residues. Trimming stripped 0 bases from V and 8 bases from J, with 15 bases between. The CDR3 loop reads CASSVGQGLGDEQFF. DNA for the CDR3: TGTGCCAGCAGCGTAGGGCAGGGTTTAGGGGATGAGCAGTTCTTC.

This clone was detected only once. This sequence joins TRBV10-3 and TRBJ1-6, with 11 positions matching TRBD1. The CDR3 is made up of 15 amino acids. Germline trimming cut 5 bases from V and 10 bases from J; bases unmatched to any gene: 7. Germline lookup yields CDR1 ENHRY and CDR2 SYGVKD. CDR3 in DNA: TGTGCCATCAGTCCGGGACAGGGGGATGGGTCACCCCTCCACTTT. This translates into CAISPGQGDGSPLHF.